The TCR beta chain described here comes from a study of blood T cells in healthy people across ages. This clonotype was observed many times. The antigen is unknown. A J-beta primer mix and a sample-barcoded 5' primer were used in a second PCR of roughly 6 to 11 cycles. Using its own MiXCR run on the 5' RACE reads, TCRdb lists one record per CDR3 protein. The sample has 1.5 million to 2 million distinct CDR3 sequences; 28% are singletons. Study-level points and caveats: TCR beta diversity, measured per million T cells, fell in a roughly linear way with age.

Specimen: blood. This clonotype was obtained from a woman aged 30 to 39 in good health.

The CDR3 DNA reads TGTGCCAGCAGCCTCGGGATGCGGGAGACCCAGTACTTC. Its translation: CASSLGMRETQYF. The chain employs TRBV27 and TRBJ2-5; TRBD2 might be the D (5 bases). From germline, CDR1 is MNHEY and CDR2 SMNVEV (reference sequence). The CDR3 spans 13 residues. V was cut by 6 bases and J by 5 bases, with 13 bases left in between.